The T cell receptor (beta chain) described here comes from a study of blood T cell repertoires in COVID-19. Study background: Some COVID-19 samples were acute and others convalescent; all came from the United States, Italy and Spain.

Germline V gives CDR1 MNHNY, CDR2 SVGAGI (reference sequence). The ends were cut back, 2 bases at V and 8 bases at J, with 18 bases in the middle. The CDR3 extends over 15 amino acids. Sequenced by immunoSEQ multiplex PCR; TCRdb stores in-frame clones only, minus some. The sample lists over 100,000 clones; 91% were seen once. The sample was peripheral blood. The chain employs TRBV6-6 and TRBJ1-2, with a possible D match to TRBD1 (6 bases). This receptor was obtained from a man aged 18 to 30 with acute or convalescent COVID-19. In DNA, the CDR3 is TGTGCCAGCAGTTACCGAATTACAGGGTCCGGGGGCTACACCTTC. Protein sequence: CASSYRITGSGGYTF.